This is a list of T cell receptor beta chains from one sample in a study of blood T cell repertoires in COVID-19. The protocol was immunoSEQ multiplex PCR, while the TCRdb copy is restricted to in-frame clones and leaves out a portion. The table includes about 140,000 clones, about four fifths detected once. The sample taken for sequencing was peripheral blood. Every receptor here comes from a human donor in a cohort sampled during active COVID-19. Each CDR3 is given with its conserved first and last residue. A D gene is named only where the DNA matches it firmly. Clone size is shown for a subset of rows, as once, few, many or a class of expanded clone.

abundance | d_gene | j_gene | v_gene | CDR3nt | CDR3aa
. | TRBD2 | TRBJ2-1 | TRBV19 | TGTGCCAGTAGTATAGGCGGGAGGGGACCTCGCCTCTACTACAATGAGCAGTTCTTC | CASSIGGRGPRLYYNEQFF
. | TRBD2 | TRBJ2-3 | TRBV7-9 | TGTGCCAGCAGCTTCAGTGTTGCGGGAGTTGGAGATACGCAGTATTTT | CASSFSVAGVGDTQYF
. | . | TRBJ1-1 | TRBV5-1 | TGCGCCAGCAGCTTGGACCGCCTAGGAGCGGACACTGAAGCTTTCTTT | CASSLDRLGADTEAFF
. | . | TRBJ2-7 | TRBV15 | TGTGCCACCGGGACTTCCTCCTACGAGCAGTACTTC | CATGTSSYEQYF
few | TRBD2 | TRBJ2-1 | TRBV19 | TGTGCCAGTAGTATTCTAGCGGGAGGCCTGGGAAATGAGCAGTTCTTC | CASSILAGGLGNEQFF
. | . | TRBJ2-5 | TRBV9 | TGTGCCAGCAGCGCGACAGACCGGGAGACCCAGTACTTC | CASSATDRETQYF
. | TRBD1 | TRBJ1-6 | TRBV5-6 | TGTGCCAGCAGCTCCCGGGACAGAAATTCACCCCTCCACTTT | CASSSRDRNSPLHF
. | TRBD2 | TRBJ2-3 | TRBV7-9 | TGTGCCAGCAGCTTCGGCCCGCAGGTTAGCGGGGATACGCAGTATTTT | CASSFGPQVSGDTQYF
. | . | TRBJ1-6 | TRBV3-1/TRBV3-2 | TGTGCCAGCAGCCAAGATTTCAGGGCCAATTCACCCCTCCACTTT | CASSQDFRANSPLHF
. | . | TRBJ1-6 | TRBV3-1/TRBV3-2 | TGTGCCAGCAGCCAAGGAAGCAGGGGTAATTCACCCCTCCACTTT | CASSQGSRGNSPLHF
. | TRBD2 | TRBJ2-1 | TRBV7-3 | TGTGCCAGCAACCCAGCGGGAGGCTCCTACAATGAGCAGTTCTTC | CASNPAGGSYNEQFF
. | . | TRBJ2-7 | TRBV27 | TGTGCCAGCAGTTTATCGACGGGTAGCTCCTACGAGCAGTACTTC | CASSLSTGSSYEQYF
. | TRBD1 | TRBJ1-1 | TRBV3-1/TRBV3-2 | TGTGCCAGCAGCAGAATGGGGACAGGGCTGAAGAACACTGAAGCTTTCTTT | CASSRMGTGLKNTEAFF
. | TRBD1 | TRBJ2-3 | TRBV20-1 | TGCAGTGCTACTGACAGGGGAAACACAGATACGCAGTATTTT | CSATDRGNTDTQYF
. | TRBD2 | TRBJ2-7 | TRBV28 | TGTGCCAGCAGTTTTCTAGCGGGAGTAGGGGGATACGAGCAGTACTTC | CASSFLAGVGGYEQYF
. | . | TRBJ1-1 | TRBV7-3 | TGTGCCAGCAGCCGTGACAGCCTTAAGGGGTCCGAAGCTTTCTTT | CASSRDSLKGSEAFF
. | TRBD1 | TRBJ2-1 | TRBV7-9 | TGTGCCAGCACCCCCGCCCCAGGGGGCGGAGGCAATGAGCAGTTCTTC | CASTPAPGGGGNEQFF
. | . | TRBJ2-5 | TRBV28 | TGTGCCAGCAGCCCCCCCCCGGGGAGGGGGCAAGAGACCCAGTACTTC | CASSPPPGRGQETQYF
. | . | TRBJ1-5 | TRBV6-2/TRBV6-3 | TGTGCCAGCAGTTGGGGAGGGAGGGGCAATCAGCCCCAGCATTTT | CASSWGGRGNQPQHF
. | . | TRBJ2-6 | TRBV28 | TGTGCCAGCCTTTACTCTGGGGCCAACGTCCTGACTTTC | CASLYSGANVLTF
. | TRBD1 | TRBJ2-1 | TRBV11-2 | TGTGCCAGCAGCTCATTTTGGGGACAGGACAATGAGCAGTTCTTC | CASSSFWGQDNEQFF
. | . | TRBJ2-3 | TRBV27 | TGTGCCAGCAGTCACTGGACAGTTGGAGATACGCAGTATTTT | CASSHWTVGDTQYF
. | TRBD1 | TRBJ1-3 | TRBV6-1 | TGTGCCAGCAGTGATCCCGGGACAGGGTCAAGAGGGAACTCTGGAAACACCATATATTTT | CASSDPGTGSRGNSGNTIYF
. | . | TRBJ1-1 | TRBV5-6 | TGTGCCAGCAGATGGGGACAGAACACTGAAGCTTTCTTT | CASRWGQNTEAFF
. | . | TRBJ2-7 | TRBV5-4 | TGTGCCAGCAGCTTGGATCAAGCGGCGAGCTCCTACGAGCAGTACTTC | CASSLDQAASSYEQYF
. | . | TRBJ2-3 | TRBV7-2 | TGTGCCAGCAGCTTCAGTCGCGATACGCAGTATTTT | CASSFSRDTQYF
once | . | TRBJ2-6 | TRBV6-6 | TGTGCCAGCAGTTCTGAGCGAGCTGGGGCCAACGTCCTGACTTTC | CASSSERAGANVLTF
few | TRBD1 | TRBJ2-7 | TRBV28 | TGTGCCATCGGGACAGGGAAAGCTACCTACGAGCAGTACTTC | CAIGTGKATYEQYF
once | . | TRBJ2-6 | TRBV13 | TGTGCCAGCAGCAGATTGGACAGTCGACCTGGGGCCAACGTCCTGACTTTC | CASSRLDSRPGANVLTF
. | . | TRBJ1-4 | TRBV19 | TGTGCCAGTAGTAGCCAGTACGCAACTAATGAAAAACTGTTTTTT | CASSSQYATNEKLFF
. | TRBD2 | TRBJ2-7 | TRBV6-5 | TGTGCCAGCAGACCTAGCGGGAGGGGTTTAGAGCAGTACTTC | CASRPSGRGLEQYF
. | . | TRBJ2-3 | TRBV2 | TGTGCCAGCAGTGACCTCGACCAGACGGGTACGCAGTATTTT | CASSDLDQTGTQYF
. | TRBD2 | TRBJ2-5 | TRBV7-2 | TGTGCCAGCAGCTTCGGCGGGAGTAGAGAGACCCAGTACTTC | CASSFGGSRETQYF
. | . | TRBJ1-4 | TRBV7-8 | TGTGCCAGCAGCTACGACACCGCAACTAATGAAAAACTGTTTTTT | CASSYDTATNEKLFF
. | . | TRBJ2-3 | TRBV9 | TGTGCCAGCAGCGTCTCGGTCGCCACAGATACGCAGTATTTT | CASSVSVATDTQYF
. | . | TRBJ2-5 | TRBV3-1/TRBV3-2 | TGTGCCAGCAGCGGGAGCGGGCGGCTCCAAGAGACCCAGTACTTC | CASSGSGRLQETQYF
few | . | TRBJ1-2 | TRBV18 | TGTGCCAGCTCACCATTGAGCGGGCAGAGGAATCTTGGCTACACCTTC | CASSPLSGQRNLGYTF
. | . | TRBJ2-7 | TRBV3-1/TRBV3-2 | TGTGCCAGCAGCCTACAGGGGGGGATTGCCTACGAGCAGTACTTC | CASSLQGGIAYEQYF
. | . | TRBJ2-1 | TRBV24-1 | TGTGCCACCAGTCCCACACAGGGTAAAGGCGAGAACAATGAGCAGTTCTTC | CATSPTQGKGENNEQFF
few | . | TRBJ1-5 | TRBV27 | TGTGCCAGCAGAGGAGGGAATCAGCCCCAGCATTTT | CASRGGNQPQHF
once | TRBD1 | TRBJ1-2 | TRBV19 | TGTGCCAGTAGTAGCAATTTAGGACAGGGGGCAAGATGGTATGGCTACACCTTC | CASSSNLGQGARWYGYTF
. | TRBD1 | TRBJ1-5 | TRBV29-1 | TGCAGCGTGGCCGGGACAGGGGCAAGCAATCAGCCCCAGCATTTT | CSVAGTGASNQPQHF
. | TRBD1 | TRBJ2-1 | TRBV10-1 | TGCGCCAGCAGTCACTCGAGGGGGGACAGGGCCTCTCCGGGGCAGTTCTTC | CASSHSRGDRASPGQFF
. | TRBD1 | TRBJ2-1 | TRBV19 | TGTGCCAGTAGTAGCCAGGGGGATACCTACAATGAGCAGTTCTTC | CASSSQGDTYNEQFF
. | TRBD1 | TRBJ1-2 | TRBV5-1 | TGCGCCAGCAGCTCCGGGACAGTTAACTATGGCTACACCTTC | CASSSGTVNYGYTF
once | . | TRBJ2-5 | TRBV5-6 | TGTGCCAGCAGCTTGTACGGCGGGCAAGAGACCCAGTACTTC | CASSLYGGQETQYF
. | TRBD2 | TRBJ2-2 | TRBV7-7 | TGTGCTAGCAGCTATGGACTAGCGGGAGTCTCGGGGGAGCTGTTTTTT | CASSYGLAGVSGELFF
. | TRBD2 | TRBJ2-1 | TRBV7-9 | TGTGCCAGCAGCTTAGGGCTAGCGGGAGCTGGGTTCAATGAGCAGTTCTTC | CASSLGLAGAGFNEQFF